The present T cell receptor beta chain was sequenced within a study of blood T cell repertoires in COVID-19. Overall study: The United States, Italy and Spain were the sources of the acute and convalescent COVID-19 samples.

Only in-frame clones appear in the TCRdb table, and some are missing; sequencing was by immunoSEQ multiplex PCR. Of 490,000 or so clones in the sample, roughly 90% were seen once. Trimming removed 3 bases from V and 5 bases from J; junction bases left unmatched: 1. The V gene's germline CDR1 is SGHNT and CDR2 YENEEA. This CDR3 comprises 14 residues. The material sequenced was PBMCs or T cells enriched from blood (not recorded which). This receptor was obtained from a woman in her thirties or forties who had recovered from COVID-19. The V and J genes are TRBV11-3 and TRBJ2-2; TRBD2 aligns across 9 bases. CDR3 DNA: TGTGCCAGCAGCTTTAGCGGGAGTACCGGGGAGCTGTTTTTT. Amino acids: CASSFSGSTGELFF.